Listed here is a single T cell receptor (beta chain). The antigen this receptor binds is unknown. Base qualities are not recorded, but no much larger clone differs from it by a single base. From cysteine to phenylalanine, the CDR3 is 10 amino acids long. This entry keeps only the CDR3 DNA: 30 bases, framed from base 1. V loses 7 bases, J loses 2 bases, and the germline ends lie 5 bases apart. CDR1 is given as SQVTM and CDR2 as ANQGSEA, both from the germline V gene. In the paper's terms, the time point label means: about 28 days (+/-7) after the second vaccine dose. The label giving this sample's treatment or condition can be read as: meningococcal conjugate vaccine given as trial control. Samples from vaccinated people were obtained from the UK trials COV001 and COV002, which included a single-blind randomized controlled phase 2/3 trial of AZD1222 (ChAdOx1 nCoV-19) in healthy adults. For TCRbeta chain sequencing, PBMC samples were collected from trial participants at day 0 and at day 28 after the second dose.

The sample originates from a study of T cell responses to AZD1222 COVID-19 vaccine (dated by TCRdb to the early 2020s). Study-wide context: TCR sequencing was performed for roughly 250 trial participants, of whom about 200 were given two doses of AZD1222 and approximately 25 were given two doses of MenACWY control vaccine. Trial participants were enrolled by age into 18-55, 56-69 and 70-plus year subgroups, with around 150, 28 and 57 TCR-sequenced participants respectively.

The research as a whole found: Only five to seven AZD1222 recipients were SARS-CoV-2 seropositive at baseline, limiting conclusions about previously exposed vaccinees. Vaccine-associated CD4 TCRs spanned the whole spike protein, with dominant responses in regions 160-218 and 743-854. Reportedly, almost half of the unique spike-specific TCRs recognized epitopes lying outside the regions that are mutated in the B.1.351 and B.1.1.7 variants. Participants were mostly white British and included more females than males, and it was suggested by the authors that clonal diversity may have been underestimated. In the small 56-69-year group, the increase in depth fell short of significance, most likely because of low power. Because no day 14 peak-response samples were available, the repertoires could be characterized only after the peak T cell response. After two AZD1222 doses, both the breadth and the depth of spike-specific TCRs were significantly higher than at day 0 and than in MenACWY recipients.

The CDR3 regions of human TCRbeta chains were analyzed by immunosequencing. Concerning the study's data processing: Repertoire TCRs were matched against a reference library of SARS-CoV-2-specific TCRs generated with the MIRA antigen-specificity platform. Breadth meant the fraction of unique TCRs that were SARS-CoV-2-associated, whereas depth meant the fraction of total T cells that were SARS-CoV-2-associated. Using the MIRA data, each spike-specific TCR was mapped to the spike region that the TCR reacts to and placed in a CD4 or CD8 class. Log10-transformed breadth and depth values were compared by one-way ANOVA with Sidak's multiple comparisons tests. In its TCRdb copy, this immuneACCESS table keeps in-frame sequences only and misses some clones. Where compared with another copy, unresolved V genes explain less than half of these, and the others have no known cause. That table is the source of V, J and clone size, and D and trimming were worked out from the DNA. This sample is represented by approximately 150,000 clones; 85% to 90% of them were singletons. About 4.1% of the sample goes to the ten largest clones.

The sequence joins TRBV29-1 to TRBJ2-5; TRBD1 is a possible D gene, resting on 5 matching bases. The source is an adult who received the MenACWY meningococcal vaccine as a control. The source material was peripheral blood, sampled 28 days after the second dose of the MenACWY control vaccine. The CDR3 protein sequence reads: CSGQQETQYF. The DNA sequence is given as TGCAGCGGACAGCAAGAGACCCAGTACTTC.